Listed below are T cell receptor beta chains from one sample, sequenced in a study of cytomegalovirus exposure and HLA in healthy donors. Using immunoSEQ multiplex PCR, the repertoire was profiled, and TCRdb retains in-frame clones only, with some absent. The table records about 79,000 clones, 65% to 75% of them present only once. Sequenced input: PBMCs. The receptors here all came from a man aged 40-55 years in good health and CMV-seropositive. CDR3s leave out the opening cysteine and the closing phenylalanine or tryptophan. The D gene is left open where the match is weak.

J: TRBJ2-2; D: .; V: TRBV29-1; CDR3: SVVGAMDTGELF
J: TRBJ2-1; D: TRBD1; V: TRBV7-2; CDR3: ASSLSGTGPF
J: TRBJ1-6; D: .; V: TRBV6-1; CDR3: ASSDRGWRVESYNSPLH
J: TRBJ1-1; D: .; V: TRBV7-3; CDR3: ASSSQGPTEAF
J: TRBJ2-5; D: TRBD2; V: TRBV28; CDR3: ASRPGLVGETQY
J: TRBJ2-3; D: .; V: TRBV5-4; CDR3: ASSAGRSSDTQY
J: TRBJ1-1; D: TRBD1; V: TRBV10-2; CDR3: ASRSQGANTEAF
J: TRBJ2-5; D: TRBD1; V: TRBV11-3; CDR3: ASSPDRGGETQY
J: TRBJ2-1; D: TRBD2; V: TRBV28; CDR3: ASSPALAGGPNEQF
J: TRBJ2-3; D: .; V: TRBV6-1; CDR3: ASSELRAEASDTQY
J: TRBJ2-3; D: TRBD2; V: TRBV5-1; CDR3: ASSLGTSTTDTQY
J: TRBJ1-5; D: .; V: TRBV2; CDR3: ASSDGGSRQPQH
J: TRBJ1-4; D: TRBD1; V: TRBV27; CDR3: ASSLISGGSGKLF
J: TRBJ2-5; D: TRBD2; V: TRBV27; CDR3: ASSLSGGTYGETQY
J: TRBJ2-7; D: TRBD2; V: TRBV2; CDR3: ASRIRLAGAYEQY
J: TRBJ2-3; D: TRBD2; V: TRBV29-1; CDR3: SVEDPGGGRTDTQY
J: TRBJ1-1; D: .; V: TRBV2; CDR3: ASSEVIEAF
J: TRBJ2-7; D: .; V: TRBV2; CDR3: ASRPRDKSYEQY
J: TRBJ2-3; D: TRBD1; V: TRBV12-5; CDR3: ASGSPGGDTQY
J: TRBJ2-1; D: TRBD2; V: TRBV7-8; CDR3: ASSSQQRGTSVYNEQF
J: TRBJ2-7; D: TRBD1; V: TRBV7-9; CDR3: ASSRQGNEQY
J: TRBJ1-1; D: TRBD1; V: TRBV5-4; CDR3: ASSQDRTEGNTEAF
J: TRBJ2-1; D: .; V: TRBV6-5; CDR3: ASSYQAGNNEQF
J: TRBJ1-2; D: TRBD1; V: TRBV4-2; CDR3: ASSVYRGPNYGYT
J: TRBJ2-7; D: TRBD2; V: TRBV27; CDR3: ASSQGLVPSYEQY
J: TRBJ1-1; D: .; V: TRBV10-2; CDR3: ASSAGNTEAF
J: TRBJ2-2; D: .; V: TRBV19; CDR3: ASSMYAGIGTGELF
J: TRBJ2-1; D: TRBD2; V: TRBV10-1; CDR3: ASSESTGLAGAHNEQF
J: TRBJ2-2; D: .; V: TRBV7-6; CDR3: ASSPWATGQNTGELF
J: TRBJ1-2; D: TRBD1; V: TRBV6-6; CDR3: ASSSTGSNNYGYT
J: TRBJ1-1; D: .; V: TRBV10-3; CDR3: AISSAGLNTEAF
J: TRBJ2-3; D: TRBD2; V: TRBV5-4; CDR3: ASSSGGGGELSTDTQY
J: TRBJ2-7; D: .; V: TRBV7-9; CDR3: ASSSTGEVYEQY
J: TRBJ2-2; D: TRBD2; V: TRBV7-8; CDR3: ASSLLAGGDGGELF
J: TRBJ2-1; D: TRBD2; V: TRBV7-9; CDR3: ASSFYSGGAYNEQF
J: TRBJ1-2; D: TRBD1; V: TRBV6-1; CDR3: ASSLPGGFDGYT
J: TRBJ2-7; D: .; V: TRBV18; CDR3: ASSPLGGYEQY
J: TRBJ2-3; D: .; V: TRBV6-1; CDR3: ASSEGPSTDTQY
J: TRBJ1-1; D: .; V: TRBV11-2; CDR3: ASSLDDRMNTEAF
J: TRBJ2-3; D: TRBD1; V: TRBV18; CDR3: ASSPPVGQGTDTQY
J: TRBJ1-1; D: .; V: TRBV9; CDR3: ASGGNPEAF
J: TRBJ2-1; D: .; V: TRBV21-1; CDR3: ASSKGELAPYNEQF
J: TRBJ1-6; D: .; V: TRBV2; CDR3: ASSEASGHREPLH
J: TRBJ2-7; D: .; V: TRBV19; CDR3: ASRSPVHYEQY
J: TRBJ1-1; D: TRBD1; V: TRBV5-1; CDR3: ASIDQGGTEAF
J: TRBJ2-2; D: .; V: TRBV6-5; CDR3: ASSEDSRSGELF
J: TRBJ2-4; D: .; V: TRBV28; CDR3: ASSSRANIQY
J: TRBJ2-1; D: .; V: TRBV6-1; CDR3: ASSAVSGSNNEQF
J: TRBJ2-3; D: .; V: TRBV5-1; CDR3: ASRDGQTDTQY
J: TRBJ1-1; D: .; V: TRBV2; CDR3: ASSEFFGQYTEAF